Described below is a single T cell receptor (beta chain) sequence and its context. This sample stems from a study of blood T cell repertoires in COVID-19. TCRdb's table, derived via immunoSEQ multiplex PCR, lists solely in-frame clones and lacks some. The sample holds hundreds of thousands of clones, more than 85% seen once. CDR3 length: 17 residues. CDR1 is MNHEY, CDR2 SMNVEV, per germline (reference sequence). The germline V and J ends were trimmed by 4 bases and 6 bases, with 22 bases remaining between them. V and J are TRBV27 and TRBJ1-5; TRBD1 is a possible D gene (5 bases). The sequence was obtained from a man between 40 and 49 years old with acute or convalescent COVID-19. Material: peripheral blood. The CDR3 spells CASSYRFSGSSIQPQHF. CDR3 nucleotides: TGTGCCAGCAGTTACCGTTTCTCAGGGTCCTCCATTCAGCCCCAGCATTTT.